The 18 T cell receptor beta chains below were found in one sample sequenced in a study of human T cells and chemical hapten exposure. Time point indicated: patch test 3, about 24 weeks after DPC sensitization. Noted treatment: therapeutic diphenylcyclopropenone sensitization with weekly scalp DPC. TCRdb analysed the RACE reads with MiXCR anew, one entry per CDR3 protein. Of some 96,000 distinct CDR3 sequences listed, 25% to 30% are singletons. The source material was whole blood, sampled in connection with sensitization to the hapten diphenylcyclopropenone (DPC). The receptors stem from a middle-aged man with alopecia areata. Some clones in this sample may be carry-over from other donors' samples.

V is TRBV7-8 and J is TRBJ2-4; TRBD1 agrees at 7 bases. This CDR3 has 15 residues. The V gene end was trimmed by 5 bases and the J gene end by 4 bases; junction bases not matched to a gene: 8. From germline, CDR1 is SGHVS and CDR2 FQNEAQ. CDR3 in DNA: TGTGCCAGCAGCAAAAGGGACAGCAAAAAAAACATTCAGTACTTC. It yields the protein CASSKRDSKKNIQYF.

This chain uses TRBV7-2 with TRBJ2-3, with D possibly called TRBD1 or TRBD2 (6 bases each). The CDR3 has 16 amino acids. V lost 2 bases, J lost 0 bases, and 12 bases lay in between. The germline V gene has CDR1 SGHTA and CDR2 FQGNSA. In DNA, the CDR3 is TGTGCCAGCAGCTTATTGGGGGGCGACAGCACAGATACGCAGTATTTT. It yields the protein CASSLLGGDSTDTQYF. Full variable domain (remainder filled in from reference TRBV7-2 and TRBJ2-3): GAGVSQSPSNKVTEKGKDVELRCDPISGHTALYWYRQSLGQGLEFLIYFQGNSAPDKSGLPSDRFSAERTGGSVSTLTIQRTQQEDSAVYLCASSLLGGDSTDTQYFGPGTRLTVL.

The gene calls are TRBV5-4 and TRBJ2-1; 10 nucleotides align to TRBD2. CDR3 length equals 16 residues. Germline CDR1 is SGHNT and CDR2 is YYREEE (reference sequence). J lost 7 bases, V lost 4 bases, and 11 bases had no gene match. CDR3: CASSPVGSGRGNEQFF. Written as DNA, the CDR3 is TGTGCCAGCAGCCCTGTCGGCAGCGGGAGGGGAAATGAGCAGTTCTTC. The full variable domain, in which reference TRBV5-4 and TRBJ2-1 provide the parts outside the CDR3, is ETGVTQSPTHLIKTRGQQVTLRCSSQSGHNTVSWYQQALGQGPQFIFQYYREEENGRGNFPPRFSGLQFPNYSSELNVNALELDDSALYLCASSPVGSGRGNEQFFGPGTRLTVL.

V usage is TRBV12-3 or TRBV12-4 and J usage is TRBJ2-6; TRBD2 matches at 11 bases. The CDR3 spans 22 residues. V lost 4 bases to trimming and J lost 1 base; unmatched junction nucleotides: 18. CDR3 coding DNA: TGTGCCAGCAGTTCGCCCGAAGCTAGCGGGAGGAGGGAGACTTCTGGGGCCAACGTCCTGACTTTC. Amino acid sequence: CASSSPEASGRRETSGANVLTF.

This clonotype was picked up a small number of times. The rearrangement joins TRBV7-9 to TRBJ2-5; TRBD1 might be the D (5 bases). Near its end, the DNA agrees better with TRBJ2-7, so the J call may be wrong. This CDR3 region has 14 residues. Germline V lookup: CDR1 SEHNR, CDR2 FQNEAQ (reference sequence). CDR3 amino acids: CASSSGGRGYEQYF. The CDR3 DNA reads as TGTGCCAGCAGCTCCGGTGGTAGGGGCTACGAGCAGTACTTC.

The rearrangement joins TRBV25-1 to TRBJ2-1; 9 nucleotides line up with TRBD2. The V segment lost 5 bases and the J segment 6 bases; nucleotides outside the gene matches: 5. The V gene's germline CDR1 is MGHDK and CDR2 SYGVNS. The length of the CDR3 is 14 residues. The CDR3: CASSKGLAFNEQFF. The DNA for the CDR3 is TGTGCCAGCAGTAAGGGACTAGCTTTCAATGAGCAGTTCTTC.

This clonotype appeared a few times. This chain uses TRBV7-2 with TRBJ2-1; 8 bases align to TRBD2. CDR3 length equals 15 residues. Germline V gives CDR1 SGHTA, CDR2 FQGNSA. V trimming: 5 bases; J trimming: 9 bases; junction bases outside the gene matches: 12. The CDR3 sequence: CASSQIGLARSEQFF. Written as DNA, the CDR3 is TGTGCCAGCAGCCAGATCGGACTAGCTCGCAGTGAGCAGTTCTTC.

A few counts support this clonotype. The CDR3: CASSSRGYNSPLHF. In DNA, the CDR3 is TGTGCCAGCAGCAGTCGGGGCTATAATTCACCCCTCCACTTT. This sequence joins TRBV6-5 and TRBJ1-6; no clear D gene. Per the germline V gene, CDR1 is MNHEY and CDR2 is SVGAGI. There are 14 residues in the CDR3. Trimming took 6 bases from V and 3 from J, leaving 9 bases between them.

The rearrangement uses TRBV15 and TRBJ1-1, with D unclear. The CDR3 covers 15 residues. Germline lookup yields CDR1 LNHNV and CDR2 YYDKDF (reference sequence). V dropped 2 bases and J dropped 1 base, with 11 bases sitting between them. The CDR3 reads CATSRLGGGNTEAFF. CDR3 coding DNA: TGTGCCACCAGCAGATTGGGTGGAGGGAACACTGAAGCTTTCTTT.

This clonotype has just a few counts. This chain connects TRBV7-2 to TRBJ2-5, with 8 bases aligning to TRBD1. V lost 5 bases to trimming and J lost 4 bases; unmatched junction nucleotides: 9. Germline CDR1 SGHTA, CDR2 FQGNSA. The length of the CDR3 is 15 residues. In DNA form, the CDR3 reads TGTGCCAGCAGCAAAGACAGGGGAAACTCAGAGACCCAGTACTTC. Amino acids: CASSKDRGNSETQYF.

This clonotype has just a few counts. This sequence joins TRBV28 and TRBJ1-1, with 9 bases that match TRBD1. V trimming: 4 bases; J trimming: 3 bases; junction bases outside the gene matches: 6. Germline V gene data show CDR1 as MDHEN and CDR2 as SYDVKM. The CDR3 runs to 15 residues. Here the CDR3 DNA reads TGTGCCAGCAGTTCCCCCCGGGACAGGGACACTGAAGCTTTCTTT. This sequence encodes CASSSPRDRDTEAFF. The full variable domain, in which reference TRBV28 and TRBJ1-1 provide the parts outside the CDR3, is DVKVTQSSRYLVKRTGEKVFLECVQDMDHENMFWYRQDPGLGLRLIYFSYDVKMKEKGDIPEGYSVSREKKERFSLILESASTNQTSMYLCASSSPRDRDTEAFFGQGTRLTVV.

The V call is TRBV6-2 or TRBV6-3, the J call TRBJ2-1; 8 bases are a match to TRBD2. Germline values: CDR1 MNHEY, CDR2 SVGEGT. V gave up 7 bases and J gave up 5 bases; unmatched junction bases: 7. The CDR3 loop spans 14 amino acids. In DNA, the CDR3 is TGTGCCAGCACCCCAGCGGGAGTGGACAATGAGCAGTTCTTC. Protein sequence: CASTPAGVDNEQFF.

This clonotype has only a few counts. CDR3 sequence reads: CASRGTVFGNTIYF. As DNA, the CDR3 is TGTGCCAGCAGAGGGACCGTTTTTGGAAACACCATATATTTT. The chain combines TRBV28 with TRBJ1-3; D perhaps matches TRBD1 (5 bases). The CDR3 extends over 14 amino acids. Germline V lookup: CDR1 MDHEN, CDR2 SYDVKM. V lost 6 bases and J 3 bases, leaving 12 bases between the germline ends.

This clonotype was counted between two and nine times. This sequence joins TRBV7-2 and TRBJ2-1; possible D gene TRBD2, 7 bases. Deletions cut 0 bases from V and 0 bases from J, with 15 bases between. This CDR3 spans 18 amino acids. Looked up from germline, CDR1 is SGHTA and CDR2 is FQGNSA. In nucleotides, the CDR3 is TGTGCCAGCAGCTTAGCGGGGGGGGCAGGTGGCTCCTACAATGAGCAGTTCTTC. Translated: CASSLAGGAGGSYNEQFF.

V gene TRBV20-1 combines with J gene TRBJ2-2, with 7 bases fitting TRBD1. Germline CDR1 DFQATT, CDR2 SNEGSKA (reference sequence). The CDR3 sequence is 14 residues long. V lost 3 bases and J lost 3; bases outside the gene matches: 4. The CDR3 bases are TGCAGTGCTAGGCTCCAGGGGGACACCGGGGAGCTGTTTTTT. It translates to CSARLQGDTGELFF.

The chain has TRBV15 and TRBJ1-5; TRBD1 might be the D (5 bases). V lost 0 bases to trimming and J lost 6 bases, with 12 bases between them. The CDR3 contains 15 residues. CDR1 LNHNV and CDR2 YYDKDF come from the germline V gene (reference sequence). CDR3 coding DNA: TGTGCCACCAGCAGAGATTTTTCAGGGACTCAGCCCCAGCATTTT. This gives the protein CATSRDFSGTQPQHF.

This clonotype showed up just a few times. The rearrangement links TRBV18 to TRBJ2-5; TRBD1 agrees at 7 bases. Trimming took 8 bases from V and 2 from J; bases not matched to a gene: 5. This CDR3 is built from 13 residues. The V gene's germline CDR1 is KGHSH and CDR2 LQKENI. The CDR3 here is CASRDSLQETQYF. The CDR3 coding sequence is TGTGCCAGCCGGGACAGCTTACAAGAGACCCAGTACTTC.

CDR3 sequence (DNA): TGTGCCAGCAGCTTCGGGGGACTAGCGGGAGGGCCCCAGTACTTC. Its protein product is CASSFGGLAGGPQYF. This chain joins TRBV28 and TRBJ2-5; 16 bases map to TRBD2. The CDR3 sequence is 15 residues long. Per germline, CDR1 MDHEN and CDR2 SYDVKM. V lost 6 bases to trimming and J lost 9 bases; unmatched junction nucleotides: 7.